These 29 T cell receptor beta chains were sequenced from one sample in a study of blood T cell repertoires in COVID-19. Sequencing was performed with immunoSEQ multiplex PCR; in TCRdb, only in-frame clones are kept and a portion is missing. The data show some 150,000 clones, with roughly 80% seen just once and 7.5% to 9.5% held by the top ten. Sequenced sample: peripheral blood. These receptors all come from a human donor with acute or convalescent COVID-19. The donor label of this sample is uncertain.

The chain combines TRBV11-1 with TRBJ1-2, with TRBD1 matching over 7 bases. This CDR3 region has 13 residues. Germline V lookup: CDR1 SGHAT, CDR2 FQDESV (reference sequence). V lost 3 bases to trimming and J lost 8 bases; unmatched junction nucleotides: 6. The CDR3 nucleotides read TGTGCCAGCAGCTTTGGACAGGCTTACGGCTACACCTTC. Its protein product is CASSFGQAYGYTF.

The V call is TRBV5-1, the J call TRBJ2-7; 8 bases match TRBD1. CDR1 is SGHRS and CDR2 is YFSETQ in the germline V gene. The CDR3 consists of 16 residues. The V and J ends lost 2 bases and 2 bases, in that order; junction bases with no gene match: 9. The CDR3 bases are TGCGCCAGCAGCTTCTCGGACAGGGACGACCCCTACGAGCAGTACTTC. It codes for CASSFSDRDDPYEQYF. The full variable domain, completed using reference TRBV5-1 and TRBJ2-7, is KAGVTQTPRYLIKTRGQQVTLSCSPISGHRSVSWYQQTPGQGLQFLFEYFSETQRNKGNFPGRFSGRQFSNSRSEMNVSTLELGDSALYLCASSFSDRDDPYEQYFGPGTRLTVT.

This clone occurred once. V is TRBV5-1 and J is TRBJ1-1; 7 bases fit TRBD1. V shed 3 bases and J 0 bases; nucleotides not matched to a gene: 5. This CDR3 is built from 15 residues. Per germline, CDR1 SGHRS and CDR2 YFSETQ. The CDR3 loop is CASSSGQAMNTEAFF. CDR3 coding DNA: TGCGCCAGCAGCTCAGGACAGGCTATGAACACTGAAGCTTTCTTT.

The chain combines TRBV6-5 with TRBJ1-4, with D perhaps matching TRBD1 (5 bases). This CDR3 comprises 13 residues. Germline V gene sequence: CDR1 MNHEY, CDR2 SVGAGI. V gave up 10 bases and J gave up 5 bases, with 14 bases separating them. CDR3 loop: CATSGGTNEKLFF. The CDR3 DNA reads TGTGCCACCTCCGGGGGGACGAATGAAAAACTGTTTTTT.

This clone was detected once. The chain combines TRBV5-4 with TRBJ1-2; D is perhaps TRBD1 (6 bases). CDR3 length: 15 residues. Germline CDR1 reads SGHNT; CDR2 reads YYREEE (reference sequence). V was cut by 1 base and J by 6 bases, with 16 bases left in between. CDR3 residues: CASSLWASPGDGYTF. In DNA form, the CDR3 reads TGTGCCAGCAGCTTGTGGGCCAGCCCAGGGGATGGCTACACCTTC. Full variable domain (remainder filled in from reference TRBV5-4 and TRBJ1-2): ETGVTQSPTHLIKTRGQQVTLRCSSQSGHNTVSWYQQALGQGPQFIFQYYREEENGRGNFPPRFSGLQFPNYSSELNVNALELDDSALYLCASSLWASPGDGYTFGSGTRLTVV.

The chain carries TRBV5-5 and TRBJ1-2, with D possibly matching TRBD1 (6 bases). The CDR3 loop spans 14 amino acids. Germline-derived CDR1 and CDR2 are SGHKS and YYEKEE (reference sequence). V lost 4 bases and J lost 0, with 10 bases in between. This CDR3 reads CASSRTGTNYGYTF. The CDR3 DNA reads TGTGCCAGCAGCCGCACAGGGACTAACTATGGCTACACCTTC. Together with reference TRBV5-5 and TRBJ1-2, the CDR3 gives the full variable domain: DAGVTQSPTHLIKTRGQQVTLRCSPISGHKSVSWYQQVLGQGPQFIFQYYEKEERGRGNFPDRFSARQFPNYSSELNVNALLLGDSALYLCASSRTGTNYGYTFGSGTRLTVV.

V gene TRBV12-3 or TRBV12-4 combines with J gene TRBJ2-4; possibly TRBD2 for D (6 bases). The CDR3 runs 12 residues. The germline V and J ends were trimmed by 6 bases and 9 bases, with 12 bases remaining between them. CDR3: CASSPTSTIQYF. For the CDR3, the DNA is TGTGCCAGCAGCCCGACTAGTACCATTCAGTACTTC.

The chain employs TRBV12-3 or TRBV12-4 and TRBJ2-2; the D gene is possibly TRBD2 (6 bases). Trimming took 7 bases from V and 6 from J, leaving 12 bases between them. The CDR3 consists of 13 residues. This CDR3 is CASIVGEAGELFF. The DNA of the CDR3 is TGTGCCAGCATAGTAGGGGAGGCCGGGGAGCTGTTTTTT.

The chain couples TRBV27 to TRBJ2-1; D might be TRBD2 (6 bases). V gave up 2 bases and J gave up 3 bases, with 20 bases separating them. CDR1 and CDR2 (germline): MNHEY, SMNVEV (reference sequence). This CDR3 spans 18 amino acids. DNA for the CDR3: TGTGCCAGCAGTTTACCGGCAGGGAGGAGGGAGGACTACAATGAGCAGTTCTTC. It codes for CASSLPAGRREDYNEQFF.

The rearrangement uses TRBV6-2 or TRBV6-3 and TRBJ2-3, with 8 bases that match TRBD2. This CDR3 comprises 16 residues. Germline loops: CDR1 MNHEY, CDR2 SVGEGT. V shed 4 bases, J shed 6 bases, and the junction held 12 bases outside the gene matches. The CDR3 loop is CASSFLDGGAADTQYF. In DNA, the CDR3 is TGTGCCAGCAGTTTTCTTGACGGGGGGGCCGCGGATACGCAGTATTTT.

This clone was found a few times. The CDR3 loop is CASSSTGNQPQHF. The CDR3 nucleotides are TGTGCCAGCAGCTCGACAGGGAATCAGCCCCAGCATTTT. V is TRBV5-8 and J is TRBJ1-5; 7 positions match TRBD1. Looked up from germline, CDR1 is SGHTS and CDR2 is YDEGEE. Trimming cost V 3 bases and J 4 bases; bases outside gene matches: 1. The CDR3 has 13 residues. Full variable domain (rest looked up from reference TRBV5-8 and TRBJ1-5): EAGVTQSPTHLIKTRGQQATLRCSPISGHTSVYWYQQALGLGLQFLLWYDEGEERNRGNFPPRFSGRQFPNYSSELNVNALELEDSALYLCASSSTGNQPQHFGDGTRLSIL.

The rearrangement joins TRBV7-8 to TRBJ1-5; unclear D gene. This CDR3 region has 14 residues. V lost 3 bases and J lost 7, with 13 bases in between. Per the germline V gene, CDR1 is SGHVS and CDR2 is FQNEAQ. The DNA of the CDR3 is TGTGCCAGCAGCTTGGTGGAATTCGGGCAGCCCCAGCATTTT. It translates to CASSLVEFGQPQHF. Full variable domain (missing parts from reference TRBV7-8 and TRBJ1-5): GAGVSQSPRYKVAKRGQDVALRCDPISGHVSLFWYQQALGQGPEFLTYFQNEAQLDKSGLPSDRFFAERPEGSVSTLKIQRTQQEDSAVYLCASSLVEFGQPQHFGDGTRLSIL.

The chain uses TRBV20-1 and TRBJ2-3; the match to TRBD2 covers 15 bases. The CDR3 sequence is 15 residues long. Germline V lookup: CDR1 DFQATT, CDR2 SNEGSKA (reference sequence). The V segment lost 3 bases and the J segment 4 bases; nucleotides outside the gene matches: 2. In DNA, the CDR3 is TGCAGTGCTAGTCGGACTAGCGGGGGGGCAGATACGCAGTATTTT. This encodes CSASRTSGGADTQYF.

The V call is TRBV27, the J call TRBJ1-2; TRBD1 agrees at 11 bases. V lost 5 bases to trimming and J lost 10 bases; unmatched junction nucleotides: 6. The germline gives CDR1 MNHEY, CDR2 SMNVEV (reference sequence). The CDR3 has 13 residues. As DNA, the CDR3 is TGTGCCAGCAGTCCGGACAGGGGGCAGGTCTACACCTTC. Its protein is CASSPDRGQVYTF.

The chain has TRBV2 and TRBJ2-3, with D perhaps TRBD2 (5 bases). The CDR3 is made up of 18 amino acids. From germline, CDR1 is SNHLY and CDR2 FYNNEI. The V gene lost 7 bases and the J gene lost 4 bases, with 27 bases spanning the gap. The CDR3 DNA reads as TGTGCCAGCAATACGTTAGGTAGCGAGACCCTTTTAGCAGATACGCAGTATTTT. Protein: CASNTLGSETLLADTQYF.

This sequence joins TRBV19 and TRBJ1-5; D may be TRBD1 (6 bases). The CDR3 sequence is 15 residues long. Germline loops: CDR1 LNHDA, CDR2 SQIVND (reference sequence). With 7 bases removed from V and 4 bases from J, the gap between germline ends came to 17 bases. Written as DNA, the CDR3 is TGTGCCAGTACTCCCCGGGACATGGGGAATCAGCCCCAGCATTTT. This gives the protein CASTPRDMGNQPQHF.

The chain uses TRBV6-5 and TRBJ2-1; 8 bases agree with TRBD2. CDR1 MNHEY and CDR2 SVGAGI come from the germline V gene. The CDR3 consists of 15 residues. V shed 6 bases and J 3 bases; nucleotides not matched to a gene: 7. CDR3 region: CASRSPGGVYNEQFF. The CDR3 coding sequence is TGTGCCAGCAGGTCTCCGGGGGGGGTCTACAATGAGCAGTTCTTC.

The genes are TRBV7-2 and TRBJ1-1; possible D gene TRBD1, 5 bases. Germline V gene lookup returns CDR1 SGHTA and CDR2 FQGNSA. This CDR3 has 15 amino acids. Trimming left V 1 base short and J 5 bases short, with 14 bases between. The CDR3 is CASSLEVGARTEAFF. The CDR3 coding sequence is TGTGCCAGCAGCTTAGAGGTAGGGGCCAGGACTGAAGCTTTCTTT. Full variable domain (remainder filled in from reference TRBV7-2 and TRBJ1-1): GAGVSQSPSNKVTEKGKDVELRCDPISGHTALYWYRQSLGQGLEFLIYFQGNSAPDKSGLPSDRFSAERTGGSVSTLTIQRTQQEDSAVYLCASSLEVGARTEAFFGQGTRLTVV.

This clone was seen only once. The V and J genes are TRBV7-9 and TRBJ2-1; 11 nucleotides agree with TRBD1. The CDR3 extends over 16 amino acids. Germline CDR1 reads SEHNR; CDR2 reads FQNEAQ (reference sequence). The junction had 10 bases not matched to a gene; V was cut back by 5 bases and J by 7 bases. CDR3 in amino acids: CASSLGQGAPLNEQFF. The CDR3 coding sequence is TGTGCCAGCAGCCTCGGACAGGGGGCACCCCTAAATGAGCAGTTCTTC.

This clone was observed a single time. V and J are TRBV5-5 and TRBJ2-7, with D hard to call. Trimming removed 9 bases at V and 0 bases at J, with 19 bases between. Germline CDR1 SGHKS, CDR2 YYEKEE (reference sequence). CDR3 length: 15 amino acids. The CDR3 bases are TGTGCCATATTACTTCCGCAGGTTAGCTCCTACGAGCAGTACGTC. Its translation is CAILLPQVSSYEQYV.

The V gene is TRBV3-1 (or the pseudogene TRBV3-2), the J gene TRBJ2-2; 11 bases fit TRBD1. There are 16 residues in the CDR3. CDR1 LGHDT and CDR2 YNNKEL come from the germline V gene (reference sequence). V dropped 7 bases and J dropped 7; count of bases not matched to a gene: 11. This chain's CDR3 is CASTPGTGGVVGELFF. In nucleotides, the CDR3 is TGTGCCAGCACCCCTGGGACAGGGGGGGTAGTCGGGGAGCTGTTTTTT.

The chain joins TRBV27 to TRBJ1-2; D call uncertain. V was clipped by 0 bases and J by 4 bases, with 12 bases between them. The CDR3 runs to 15 residues. Germline CDR1 is MNHEY and CDR2 is SMNVEV (reference sequence). Here the CDR3 reads CASSLSMTNLYGYTF. Written as DNA, the CDR3 is TGTGCCAGCAGTTTATCGATGACAAACCTCTATGGCTACACCTTC.

This clone was counted between two and nine times. This chain uses TRBV2 with TRBJ1-5, with TRBD1 matching over 8 bases. CDR1 is SNHLY and CDR2 is FYNNEI in the germline V gene. The CDR3 sequence is 14 residues long. J lost 6 bases, V lost 7 bases, and 8 bases had no gene match. The CDR3 protein is CASTLTGASQPQHF. The DNA of the CDR3 is TGTGCCAGCACCCTGACAGGGGCAAGTCAGCCCCAGCATTTT.

The chain recombines TRBV7-3 with TRBJ1-1; D unclear. The germline CDR1 and CDR2 sequences are SGHTA and FQGTGA. The CDR3 covers 14 residues. V was trimmed by 2 bases and J by 4 bases, leaving 11 bases between them. CDR3 DNA sequence: TGTGCCAGCAGCTTACTGAGTGGGAGCACTGAAGCTTTCTTT. It translates to CASSLLSGSTEAFF.

The chain uses TRBV21-1 and TRBJ1-2; TRBD1, the D gene given by the table, was not confirmed from the DNA. TRBV21-1 is an annotated pseudogene. The CDR3 totals 12 residues. The CDR3 reads CARKSQGYGYTF. CDR3 nucleotides: TGTGCCAGGAAAAGTCAGGGCTATGGCTACACCTTC.

This chain links TRBV29-1 with TRBJ2-3; D ambiguous. Per germline, CDR1 SQVTM and CDR2 ANQGSEA. The CDR3 spans 12 residues. The ends were cut back, 5 bases at V and 4 bases at J, with 10 bases in the middle. The CDR3 nucleotides read TGCAGCGTTACAACACGGGCAGATACGCAGTATTTT. Translating gives CSVTTRADTQYF.

The CDR3, as DNA: TGTGCCAGTAGTATCCTGGGCGGGGCTGGGGAGCTGTTTTTT. It specifies CASSILGGAGELFF. The chain couples TRBV19 to TRBJ2-2; the D gene is possibly TRBD2 (6 bases). V was trimmed by 3 bases and J by 8 bases, leaving 13 bases between them. Germline V gene sequence: CDR1 LNHDA, CDR2 SQIVND (reference sequence). This CDR3 contains 14 residues.

As to this clone: The sample carries other DNA sequences with the same CDR3. The chain combines TRBV18 with TRBJ1-1; no clear D. This CDR3 is 13 amino acids long. Trimming left V 2 bases short and J 1 base short, with 5 bases between. In germline, CDR1 is KGHSH, CDR2 LQKENI. CDR3 region: CASSPGQNTEAFF. The CDR3 region has the DNA TGTGCCAGCTCACCAGGGCAGAACACTGAAGCTTTCTTT.

This chain joins TRBV24-1 and TRBJ1-5; 7 bases match TRBD1. J gave up 2 bases and V 3 bases, and 9 bases lay outside the gene matches. The germline CDR1 and CDR2 sequences are KGHDR and SFDVKD. The CDR3 has 17 residues. CDR3 DNA sequence: TGTGCCACCAGTGATCCTAGACAGGGAAGAGGCAATCAGCCCCAGCATTTT. It specifies CATSDPRQGRGNQPQHF.